The present entry profiles one TCR beta chain with its context. V shed 1 base and J 5 bases; nucleotides not matched to a gene: 7. This CDR3 spans 16 amino acids. CDR1 and CDR2 from the germline V gene are SGDLS and YYNGEE. In the study's own analysis: Amplification of reference gene primers was used by the study to estimate nucleated cell counts. Data came from immunoSEQ multiplex PCR; TCRdb stores just in-frame clones and leaves some out. The V and J calls and clone size are taken from that table; D and trimming were inferred from the DNA. The repertoire holds tens of thousands of clones, with roughly 90% as singletons. The entry originates in a study of blood T cell repertoires in COVID-19. About the study: Acute-phase and convalescent COVID-19 samples originated in the United States, Italy and Spain. Sample material is recorded as cDNA or gDNA derived from T cells, B-cell-depleted T cells, or PBMCs.

The origin of this receptor is a man aged 50-60 years with active COVID-19. V usage is TRBV9 and J usage is TRBJ2-1; 9 nucleotides agree with TRBD2. The sequenced sample was peripheral blood. In DNA form, the CDR3 reads TGTGCCAGCAGCGTACAAGCGGGGGGCCAGAACAATGAGCAGTTCTTC. Translated, it gives CASSVQAGGQNNEQFF.